This T cell receptor beta chain was obtained from a study of T cells in women clearing cervical HPV infection. Looking at the study overall: Cases' blood sampling followed lesion detection by median around 150 days (90 to 200).

The method was immunoSEQ multiplex PCR; TCRdb's version includes in-frame clones alone and lacks a portion of them. The sample's table shows tens of thousands of clones. Study-level points and caveats: Cases carried less TRBV6-7 than controls: roughly 0.12% versus 0.17%. Richness differences could reflect unmeasured T-cell content per sample. Associations may precede or follow infection; HPV-specific or memory T cells were not isolated.

Details on this clone: Antigen specificity is unknown. The CDR3 end falls 3 residues outside the read, so it is completed with the germline J gene.

Per germline, CDR1 KGHSH and CDR2 LQKENI. The CDR3 loop spans 15 amino acids. The sample consisted of blood buffy coat. The chain recombines TRBV18 with TRBJ1-4; D perhaps matches TRBD1 (6 bases). The sequence came from a woman aged 18 to 75 with a cervical HPV16 infection that either progressed to CIN3+ or cleared (not recorded which). The CDR3 sequence: CASSPVGAVDSPLFF. The CDR3 DNA, read in part, is TGTGCCAGCTCCCCCGTGGGGGCGGTGGATTCACCA.